These T cell receptor beta chains were read from a single sample in a study of yellow fever vaccine responses in identical twins. TCRdb re-derived calls from the RT-PCR reads in MiXCR, one entry per CDR3 protein. This sample has 15,000 to 20,000 distinct CDR3 sequences, with approximately 70% found just once. The input for sequencing was T cells from blood (PBMCs), unsorted or a sorted subset (not recorded which), taken before or after yellow fever vaccination (not recorded which). The receptors stem from a woman aged 18-29 years who received the yellow fever vaccine. The CDR3 runs from the conserved cysteine through the conserved F or W. The D gene is left open where the match is weak. Where a row states a size, it is once, few, many or the class of an expanded clone; other rows omit it.

.	TRBV4-1	.	TRBJ1-3	TGCGCCAGCAGCCAAGCAGACGGCCACTCTGGAAACACCATATATTTT	CASSQADGHSGNTIYF
.	TRBV13	.	TRBJ1-5	TGTGCCAGCAGCCCCCAACCCTATCAGCCCCAGCATTTT	CASSPQPYQPQHF
TRBD2	TRBV7-9	.	TRBJ2-1	TGTGCCAGCAGCCCCCGAGTAGCGGGGATCTACAATGAGCAGTTCTTC	CASSPRVAGIYNEQFF
.	TRBV10-1	.	TRBJ2-1	TGCGCCAGCAGTGACAGGGGTGATGAGCAGTTCTTC	CASSDRGDEQFF
.	TRBV5-1	.	TRBJ2-2	TGCGCCAGCAGCTTGGAGGGGACCGAACTTACCGGGGAGCTGTTTTTT	CASSLEGTELTGELFF
TRBD1	TRBV24-1	.	TRBJ2-5	TGTGCCACCAGTGACATGACAGGGGCGGAGACCCAGTACTTC	CATSDMTGAETQYF
TRBD1	TRBV11-1	few	TRBJ2-1	TGTGCCAGCAGCACGACAGGGGTCTACAATGAGCAGTTCTTC	CASSTTGVYNEQFF
.	TRBV15	.	TRBJ1-6	TGTGCCACCAGCAAAGACCTCTCCTATAATTCACCCCTCCACTTT	CATSKDLSYNSPLHF
TRBD2	TRBV2	.	TRBJ2-1	TGTGCCAGCAGTCCCGGGACTAGCGGATACAATGAGCAGTTCTTC	CASSPGTSGYNEQFF
.	TRBV11-2	.	TRBJ2-1	TGTGCCAGCAGACCCTCGGGACTTTCCTACAATGAGCAGTTCTTC	CASRPSGLSYNEQFF
.	TRBV2	.	TRBJ2-2	TGTGCCAGCAGTGAAGAGTTAGCGGTCGGGGAGCTGTTTTTT	CASSEELAVGELFF
.	TRBV13	.	TRBJ2-2	TGTGCCAGCAAGAGGGAACTGAACACCGGGGAGCTGTTTTTT	CASKRELNTGELFF
.	TRBV20-1	.	TRBJ1-1	TGCAGTGCCCGAGAACAGGCGAACACTGAAGCTTTCTTT	CSAREQANTEAFF
TRBD2	TRBV12-3/TRBV12-4	.	TRBJ2-1	TGTGCCAGCAGTTCCCCTAGCGGCCGTGAGCAGTTCTTC	CASSSPSGREQFF
.	TRBV3-1	.	TRBJ1-2	TGTGCCAGCAGCCAACAGGGAGGTTATGGCTACACCTTC	CASSQQGGYGYTF